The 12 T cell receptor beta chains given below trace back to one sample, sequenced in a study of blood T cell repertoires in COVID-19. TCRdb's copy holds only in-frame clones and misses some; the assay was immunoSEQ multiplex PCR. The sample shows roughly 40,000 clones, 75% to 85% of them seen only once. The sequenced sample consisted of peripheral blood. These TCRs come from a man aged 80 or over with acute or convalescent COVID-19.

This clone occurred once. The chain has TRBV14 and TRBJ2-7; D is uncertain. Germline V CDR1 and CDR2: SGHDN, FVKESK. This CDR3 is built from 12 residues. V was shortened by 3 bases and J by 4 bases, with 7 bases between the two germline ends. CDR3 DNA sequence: TGTGCCAGCAGCCAGATGAGTTACGAGCAGTACTTC. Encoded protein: CASSQMSYEQYF.

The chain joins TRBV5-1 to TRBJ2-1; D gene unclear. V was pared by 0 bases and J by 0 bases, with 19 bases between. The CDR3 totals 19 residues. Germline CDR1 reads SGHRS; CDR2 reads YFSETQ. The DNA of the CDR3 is TGCGCCAGCAGCTTGGCCCTTTGGCTCCGGCGGAGCTCCTACAATGAGCAGTTCTTC. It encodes CASSLALWLRRSSYNEQFF.

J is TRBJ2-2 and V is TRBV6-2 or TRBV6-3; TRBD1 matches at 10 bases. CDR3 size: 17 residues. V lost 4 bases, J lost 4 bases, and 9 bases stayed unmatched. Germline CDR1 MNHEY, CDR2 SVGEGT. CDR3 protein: CASSSPDRGPPTGELFF. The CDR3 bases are TGTGCCAGCAGTTCCCCCGACAGGGGGCCTCCCACCGGGGAGCTGTTTTTT.

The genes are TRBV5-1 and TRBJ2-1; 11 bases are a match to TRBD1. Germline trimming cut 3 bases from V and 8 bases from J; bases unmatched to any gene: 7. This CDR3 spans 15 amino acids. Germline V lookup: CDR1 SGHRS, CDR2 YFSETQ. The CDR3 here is CASSSRDRGRYEQFF. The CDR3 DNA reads TGCGCCAGCAGCTCCCGGGACAGGGGGAGGTATGAGCAGTTCTTC.

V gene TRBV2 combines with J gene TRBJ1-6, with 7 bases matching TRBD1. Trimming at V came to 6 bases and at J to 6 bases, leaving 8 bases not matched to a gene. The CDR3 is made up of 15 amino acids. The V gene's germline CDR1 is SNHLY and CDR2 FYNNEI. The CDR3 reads CASREQGMVNSPLHF. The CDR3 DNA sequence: TGTGCCAGCAGGGAACAGGGGATGGTTAATTCACCCCTCCACTTT.

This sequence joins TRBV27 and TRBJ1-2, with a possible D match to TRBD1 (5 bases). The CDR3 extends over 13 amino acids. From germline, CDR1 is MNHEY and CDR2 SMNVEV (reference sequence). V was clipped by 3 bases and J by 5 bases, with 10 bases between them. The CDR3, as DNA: TGTGCCAGCAGTTTCGCAGGGATATATGGCTACACCTTC. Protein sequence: CASSFAGIYGYTF.

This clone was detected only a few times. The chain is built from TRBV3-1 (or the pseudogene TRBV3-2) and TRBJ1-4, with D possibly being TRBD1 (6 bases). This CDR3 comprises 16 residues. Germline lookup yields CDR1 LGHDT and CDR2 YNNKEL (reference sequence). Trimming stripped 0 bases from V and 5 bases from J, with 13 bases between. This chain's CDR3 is CASSQDLGHRNEKLFF. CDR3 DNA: TGTGCCAGCAGCCAAGATTTGGGACATAGGAATGAAAAACTGTTTTTT.

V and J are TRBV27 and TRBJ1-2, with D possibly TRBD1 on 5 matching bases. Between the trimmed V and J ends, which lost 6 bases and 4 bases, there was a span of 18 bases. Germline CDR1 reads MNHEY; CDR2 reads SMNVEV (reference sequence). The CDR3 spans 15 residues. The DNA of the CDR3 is TGTGCCAGCAGGTCATCTGGGGCGGTAATCTATGGCTACACCTTC. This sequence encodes CASRSSGAVIYGYTF.

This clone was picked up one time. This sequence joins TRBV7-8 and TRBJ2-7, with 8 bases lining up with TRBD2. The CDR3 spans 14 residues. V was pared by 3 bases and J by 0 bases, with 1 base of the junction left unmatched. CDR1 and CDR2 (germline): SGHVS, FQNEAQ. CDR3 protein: CASSFSGGSYEQYF. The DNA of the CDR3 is TGTGCCAGCAGCTTCAGCGGGGGCTCCTACGAGCAGTACTTC.

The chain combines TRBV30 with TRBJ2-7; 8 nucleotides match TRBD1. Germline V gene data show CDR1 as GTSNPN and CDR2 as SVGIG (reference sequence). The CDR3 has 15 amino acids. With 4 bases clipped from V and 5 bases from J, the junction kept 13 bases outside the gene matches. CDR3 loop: CAWNGGQGWNHEQYF. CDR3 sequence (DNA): TGTGCCTGGAATGGAGGACAGGGTTGGAATCACGAGCAGTACTTC.

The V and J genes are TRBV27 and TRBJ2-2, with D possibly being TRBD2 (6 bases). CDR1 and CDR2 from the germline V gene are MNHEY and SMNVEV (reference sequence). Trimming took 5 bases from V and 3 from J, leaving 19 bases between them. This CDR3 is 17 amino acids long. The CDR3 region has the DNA TGTGCCAGCAGTGAAACTAGTGGGAGGACATACACCGGGGAGCTGTTTTTT. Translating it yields CASSETSGRTYTGELFF.

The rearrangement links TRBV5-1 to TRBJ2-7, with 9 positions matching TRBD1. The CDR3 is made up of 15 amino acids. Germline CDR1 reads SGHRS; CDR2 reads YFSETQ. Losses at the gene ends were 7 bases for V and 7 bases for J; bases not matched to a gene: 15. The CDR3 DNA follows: TGCGCCAGCGCCTCAACAGGGGGCGCGGGTCAAGAGCAGTACTTC. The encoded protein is CASASTGGAGQEQYF.